The 20 T cell receptor beta chains below were found in one sample sequenced in a study of CD8+CD57+ T cells in acquired aplastic anemia. The study profiled TCR beta VDJ and CDR3 using genomic DNA as template. TCRdb analysed the reads with MiXCR anew, one entry per CDR3 protein. Of fewer than 250,000 distinct CDR3 sequences listed, approximately 45% are singletons. Patients who underwent sequencing had shown CD8+CD57+ cell expansion by flow cytometry. Sequencing was carried out using sorted CD4+, CD8+, or CD8+CD57+ T cells (not recorded which) from PBMCs. The source is a human donor with aplastic anemia.

This clonotype was seen a handful of times. The chain links TRBV7-9 to TRBJ2-1; TRBD2 might be the D (6 bases). CDR3 length: 13 residues. V lost 5 bases and J lost 5, with 10 bases in between. CDR1 SEHNR and CDR2 FQNEAQ come from the germline V gene (reference sequence). Written as DNA, the CDR3 is TGTGCCAGCAGCCGCGGAGGGAACAATGAGCAGTTCTTC. Translating it yields CASSRGGNNEQFF.

The V and J genes are TRBV28 and TRBJ1-6; TRBD1 might be the D (6 bases). There are 16 residues in the CDR3. CDR1 and CDR2 from the germline V gene are MDHEN and SYDVKM. The V end lost 6 bases, the J end lost 6 bases, and 18 bases lay between the germline ends. The CDR3 DNA is TGTGCCAGCAGGGTACTACAGGGTTTCGTTAATTCACCCCTCCACTTT. Translated: CASRVLQGFVNSPLHF.

There are many counts of this clonotype. The V and J genes are TRBV6-5 and TRBJ1-6; unclear D gene. With 5 bases removed from V and 7 bases from J, the gap between germline ends came to 15 bases. Looked up from germline, CDR1 is MNHEY and CDR2 is SVGAGI. The CDR3 runs to 15 residues. The CDR3, as DNA: TGTGCCAGCAGTGAAGCGGGTCCAGAGAATTCACCCCTCCACTTT. Protein product: CASSEAGPENSPLHF.

The V call is TRBV9, the J call TRBJ2-1, with D possibly matching TRBD2 (7 bases). V gave up 4 bases and J gave up 9 bases, with 23 bases separating them. The CDR3 is 16 residues long. CDR1 and CDR2 (germline): SGDLS, YYNGEE. In nucleotides, the CDR3 is TGTGCCAGCAGCTCTAGCTTGGTGGGGGGGCCGGGTGAGCAGTTCTTC. Protein sequence: CASSSSLVGGPGEQFF.

The chain links TRBV27 to TRBJ1-1; D is ambiguous. Trimming removed 8 bases from V and 5 bases from J, with 18 bases in between. The CDR3 extends over 14 amino acids. Germline CDR1 reads MNHEY; CDR2 reads SMNVEV (reference sequence). For the CDR3, the DNA is TGTGCCAGCTCGGGTCTAGGTGGGTTAACTGAAGCTTTCTTT. Translated, it gives CASSGLGGLTEAFF.

The genes are TRBV27 and TRBJ2-7; 9 bases fit TRBD1. This CDR3 contains 14 residues. Trimming at V came to 1 base and at J to 6 bases, leaving 4 bases not matched to a gene. Germline V gene data show CDR1 as MNHEY and CDR2 as SMNVEV (reference sequence). In DNA, the CDR3 is TGTGCCAGCAGTTTATACAGGGGGCTGAGCGAGCAGTACTTC. Its protein is CASSLYRGLSEQYF.

This clonotype was seen ten or more times. The rearrangement joins TRBV9 to TRBJ2-3, with 10 nucleotides matching TRBD2. The J segment lost 2 bases and the V segment lost 7 bases, leaving 4 bases of the junction unmatched. The V gene's germline CDR1 is SGDLS and CDR2 YYNGEE. The CDR3 covers 14 residues. The CDR3 nucleotides read TGTGCCAGCGCCAGCGGGGGGGACACAGATACGCAGTATTTT. Translated: CASASGGDTDTQYF.

This chain joins TRBV7-3 and TRBJ2-5, with a tentative D call TRBD1 (6 bases). Germline values: CDR1 SGHTA, CDR2 FQGTGA. Trimming pared 2 bases from V and 13 bases from J, leaving 17 bases between. CDR3 length equals 13 residues. This chain's CDR3 is CASSLEYREFPYF. The CDR3 nucleotides read TGTGCCAGCAGCTTAGAATACAGGGAATTCCCGTACTTC.

The chain uses TRBV20-1 and TRBJ2-3; 10 positions agree with TRBD2. Germline CDR1 and CDR2: DFQATT and SNEGSKA (reference sequence). This CDR3 contains 17 residues. After removal of 3 bases from V and 2 bases from J, the junction contained 11 bases not matched to a gene. The CDR3 is CSARGILAGAATDTQYF. In DNA form, the CDR3 reads TGCAGTGCTAGGGGGATTCTAGCGGGGGCCGCCACAGATACGCAGTATTTT.

The chain recombines TRBV6-6 with TRBJ1-1, with 7 bases lining up with TRBD1. Germline-derived CDR1 and CDR2 are MNHNY and SVGAGI (reference sequence). The V gene end was trimmed by 7 bases and the J gene end by 7 bases; junction bases not matched to a gene: 9. The CDR3 covers 13 residues. The CDR3 spells CASILDRAVEAFF. The CDR3 bases are TGTGCCAGCATTCTAGACAGGGCGGTTGAAGCTTTCTTT.

This sequence joins TRBV7-9 and TRBJ1-1; tentatively, D is TRBD1 (5 bases). This CDR3 has 14 residues. Trimming stripped 2 bases from V and 5 bases from J, with 12 bases between. Germline CDR1 reads SEHNR; CDR2 reads FQNEAQ (reference sequence). CDR3 sequence: CASSLMSQGTEAFF. For the CDR3, the DNA is TGTGCCAGCAGCTTAATGTCTCAGGGTACTGAAGCTTTCTTT.

The rearrangement uses TRBV15 and TRBJ2-5, with D possibly matching TRBD1 (6 bases). The better agreement between TRBJ2-7 and the DNA end casts doubt on the J call. The CDR3 is 18 amino acids. CDR1 and CDR2 from the germline V gene are LNHNV and YYDKDF (reference sequence). The CDR3 loop is CATSRDRSGDKGSHEQYF. The CDR3 coding sequence is TGTGCCACCAGCAGAGATCGTAGTGGGGACAAAGGGTCCCACGAGCAGTACTTC.

This chain joins TRBV5-8 and TRBJ1-6; the match to TRBD1 covers 8 bases. V lost 5 bases and J lost 12; bases outside the gene matches: 13. In germline, CDR1 is SGHTS, CDR2 YDEGEE. This CDR3 is 15 amino acids long. CDR3 coding DNA: TGTGCCAGCAGACCACCGGGACAGGCCCTATTACCCCTCCACTTT. This codes for CASRPPGQALLPLHF.

This clonotype occurred many times. The chain joins TRBV7-8 to TRBJ2-3, with 8 positions matching TRBD2. This CDR3 region has 17 residues. V lost 4 bases to trimming and J lost 5 bases; unmatched junction nucleotides: 14. The germline V gene has CDR1 SGHVS and CDR2 FQNEAQ. In DNA form, the CDR3 reads TGTGCCAGCAGCTCACCTCGGGGGGGCTTGGTGTTAGATACGCAGTATTTT. It encodes CASSSPRGGLVLDTQYF. The variable domain in full, with the rest retrieved from reference TRBV7-8 and TRBJ2-3, is GAGVSQSPRYKVAKRGQDVALRCDPISGHVSLFWYQQALGQGPEFLTYFQNEAQLDKSGLPSDRFFAERPEGSVSTLKIQRTQQEDSAVYLCASSSPRGGLVLDTQYFGPGTRLTVL.

Of note for this clonotype: A read error may be the cause here, since a much bigger clone is one base away. The V gene is TRBV4-3, the J gene TRBJ2-7, with D possibly matching TRBD1 (6 bases). CDR3 length equals 15 residues. The V gene lost 5 bases and the J gene lost 1 base, with 15 bases spanning the gap. Germline lookup yields CDR1 LGHNA and CDR2 YSLEER. The CDR3 coding sequence is TGCGCCAGCAGCGCCTCACAAACAGGGTCCTACGAGCAGTACTTC. Translating it yields CASSASQTGSYEQYF.

Concerning this clonotype itself: The junction departs from the called germline gene at one end, perhaps through a read error. As DNA, the CDR3 is TGTGCCAGCAGCTCACAAGCTAACTATGGCTACACCTTC. Translated, it gives CASSSQANYGYTF. This chain connects TRBV5-1 to TRBJ1-2; no clear D gene. From germline, CDR1 is SGHRS and CDR2 YFSETQ. The CDR3 contains 13 residues.

This chain links TRBV24-1 with TRBJ2-1, with 7 bases that match TRBD1. The CDR3 covers 16 residues. Germline V gene sequence: CDR1 KGHDR, CDR2 SFDVKD. With 4 bases clipped from V and 9 bases from J, the junction kept 14 bases outside the gene matches. The CDR3 nucleotides read TGTGCCACCAGTGACTCGGGACAGTACCCTTTTCCTGAGCAGTTCTTC. As protein: CATSDSGQYPFPEQFF.

With respect to this clonotype: At one boundary the junction diverges from the germline segment, which might be a read error. The gene calls are TRBV6-1 and TRBJ1-2; D not resolved. Germline V gives CDR1 MNHNS, CDR2 SASEGT. This CDR3 is built from 15 residues. DNA of the CDR3: TGTGCCAGCAGCCCCTTCGGCGGCCGAGGGTATGGCTACGCCTTC. Amino acids: CASSPFGGRGYGYAF.

The rearrangement links TRBV6-6 to TRBJ2-3; 8 positions match TRBD1. Germline loops: CDR1 MNHNY, CDR2 SVGAGI (reference sequence). The CDR3 consists of 15 residues. The ends lost 4 bases at V and 4 bases at J; junction bases unmatched: 7. CDR3 amino acids: CASSSLTGGADTQYF. Here the CDR3 DNA reads TGTGCCAGCAGTTCCCTCACAGGGGGAGCAGATACGCAGTATTTT.

Many counts were recorded for this clonotype. The rearrangement uses TRBV5-6 and TRBJ1-2; 7 bases line up with TRBD1. CDR3 length equals 12 residues. Germline CDR1 is SGHDT and CDR2 is YYEEEE. V shed 5 bases, J shed 4 bases, and the junction held 2 bases outside the gene matches. The CDR3 spells CASRWDSYGYTF. CDR3 nucleotides: TGTGCCAGCAGATGGGACAGCTATGGCTACACCTTC.